This T cell receptor (beta chain) was sequenced during a study of a mutant IDH1 vaccine in newly diagnosed glioma. Study-level background: Previous care, which was radiotherapy, temozolomide, or both, most often involved both. Overall study results and limits: There were vaccine-induced immune responses in roughly 92% of the patients.

Remarks on this clone: Its antigen is unknown.

Described time point: baseline, week 1 (first vaccination visit). As for treatment: pre-vaccination baseline after standard-of-care therapy. Deletions cut 0 bases from V and 5 bases from J, with 12 bases between. The V gene's germline CDR1 is SGHNT and CDR2 YYREEE (reference sequence). The CDR3 runs 14 residues. Generated by immunoSEQ multiplex PCR, the TCRdb table keeps only in-frame clones and is missing some. The sample holds fewer than 50,000 clones, around 80% seen once. This TCR came from a man in his forties with glioma. Some clones in this sample may be carry-over from other donors' samples. This specimen was PBMCs, taken from a glioma patient treated with radiotherapy, temozolomide or both. The genes are TRBV5-4 and TRBJ2-7, with D maybe TRBD2 (7 bases). CDR3 sequence (DNA): TGTGCCAGCAGCTTGGAGGGGGGGATCCACGAGCAGTACTTC. Its protein is CASSLEGGIHEQYF.